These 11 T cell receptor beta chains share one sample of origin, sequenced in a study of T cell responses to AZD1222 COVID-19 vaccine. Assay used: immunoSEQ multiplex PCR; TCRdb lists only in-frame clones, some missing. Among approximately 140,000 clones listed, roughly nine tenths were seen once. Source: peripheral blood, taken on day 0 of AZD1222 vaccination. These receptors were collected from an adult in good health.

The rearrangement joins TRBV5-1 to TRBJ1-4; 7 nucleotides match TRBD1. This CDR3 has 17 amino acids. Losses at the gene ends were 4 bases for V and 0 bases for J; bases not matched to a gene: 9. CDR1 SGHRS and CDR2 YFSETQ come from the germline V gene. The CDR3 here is CASSKGQPHATNEKLFF. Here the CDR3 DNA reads TGCGCCAGCAGCAAGGGACAGCCTCATGCAACTAATGAAAAACTGTTTTTT.

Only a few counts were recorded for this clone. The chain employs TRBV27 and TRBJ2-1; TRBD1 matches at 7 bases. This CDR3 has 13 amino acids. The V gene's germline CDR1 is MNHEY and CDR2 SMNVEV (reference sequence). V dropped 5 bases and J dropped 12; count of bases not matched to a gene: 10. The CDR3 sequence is CASSVTGPEGQFF. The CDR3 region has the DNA TGTGCCAGCAGTGTGACAGGGCCTGAAGGGCAGTTCTTC.

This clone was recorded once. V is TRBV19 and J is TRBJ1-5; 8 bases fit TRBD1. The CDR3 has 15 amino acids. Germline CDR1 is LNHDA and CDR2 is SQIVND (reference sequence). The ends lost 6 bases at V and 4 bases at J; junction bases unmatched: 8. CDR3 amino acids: CASRSGQALNQPQHF. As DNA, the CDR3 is TGTGCCAGTAGATCGGGACAGGCCCTGAATCAGCCCCAGCATTTT.

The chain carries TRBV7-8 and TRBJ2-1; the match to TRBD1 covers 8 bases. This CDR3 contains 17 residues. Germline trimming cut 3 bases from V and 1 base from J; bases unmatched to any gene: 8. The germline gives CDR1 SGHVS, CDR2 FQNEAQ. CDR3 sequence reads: CASSFTARQGSYNEQFF. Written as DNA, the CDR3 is TGTGCCAGCAGCTTTACGGCTCGACAGGGGTCCTACAATGAGCAGTTCTTC.

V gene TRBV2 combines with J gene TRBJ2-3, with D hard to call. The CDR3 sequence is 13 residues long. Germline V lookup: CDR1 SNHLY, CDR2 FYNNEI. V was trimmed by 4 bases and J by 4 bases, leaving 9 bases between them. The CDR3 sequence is CASSGSYPDTQYF. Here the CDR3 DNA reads TGTGCCAGCAGTGGGTCTTATCCAGATACGCAGTATTTT.

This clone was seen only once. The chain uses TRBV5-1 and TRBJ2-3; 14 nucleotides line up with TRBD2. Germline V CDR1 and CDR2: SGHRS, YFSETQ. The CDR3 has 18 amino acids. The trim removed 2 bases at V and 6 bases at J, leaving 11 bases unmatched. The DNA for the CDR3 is TGCGCCAGCAGCTTCCCAAGACTAGCGGGAGGGCCACGGGATACGCAGTATTTT. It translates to CASSFPRLAGGPRDTQYF. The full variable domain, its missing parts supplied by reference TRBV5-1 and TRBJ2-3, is KAGVTQTPRYLIKTRGQQVTLSCSPISGHRSVSWYQQTPGQGLQFLFEYFSETQRNKGNFPGRFSGRQFSNSRSEMNVSTLELGDSALYLCASSFPRLAGGPRDTQYFGPGTRLTVL.

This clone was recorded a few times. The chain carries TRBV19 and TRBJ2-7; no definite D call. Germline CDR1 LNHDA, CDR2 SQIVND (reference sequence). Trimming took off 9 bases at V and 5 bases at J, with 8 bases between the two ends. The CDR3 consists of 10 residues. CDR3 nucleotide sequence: TGTGCCAGCTCATTGGACGAGCAGTACTTC. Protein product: CASSLDEQYF.

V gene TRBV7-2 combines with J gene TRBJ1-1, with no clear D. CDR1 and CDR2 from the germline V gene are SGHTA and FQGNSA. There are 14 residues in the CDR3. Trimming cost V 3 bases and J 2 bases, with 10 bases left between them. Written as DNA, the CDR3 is TGTGCCAGCAGCTTCATACAGATAAACACTGAAGCTTTCTTT. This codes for CASSFIQINTEAFF.

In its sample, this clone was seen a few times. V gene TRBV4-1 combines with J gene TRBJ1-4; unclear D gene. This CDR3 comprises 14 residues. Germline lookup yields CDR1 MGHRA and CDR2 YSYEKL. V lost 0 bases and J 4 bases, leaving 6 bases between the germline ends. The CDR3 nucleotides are TGCGCCAGCAGCCAAGACGGCGATAATGAAAAACTGTTTTTT. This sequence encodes CASSQDGDNEKLFF.

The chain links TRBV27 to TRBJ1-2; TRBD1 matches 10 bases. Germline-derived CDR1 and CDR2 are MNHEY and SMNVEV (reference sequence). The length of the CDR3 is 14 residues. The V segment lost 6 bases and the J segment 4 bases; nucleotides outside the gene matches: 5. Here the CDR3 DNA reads TGTGCCAGCAGCGGGGACAGGGGCCCCTATGGCTACACCTTC. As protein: CASSGDRGPYGYTF.

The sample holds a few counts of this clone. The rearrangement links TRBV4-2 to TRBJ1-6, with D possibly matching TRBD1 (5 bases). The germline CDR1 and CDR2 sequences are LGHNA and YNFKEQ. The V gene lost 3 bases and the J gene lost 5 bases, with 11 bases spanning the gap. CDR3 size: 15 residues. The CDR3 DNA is TGTGCCAGCAGCCACCGGACATCTGATAATTCACCCCTCCACTTT. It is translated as CASSHRTSDNSPLHF.